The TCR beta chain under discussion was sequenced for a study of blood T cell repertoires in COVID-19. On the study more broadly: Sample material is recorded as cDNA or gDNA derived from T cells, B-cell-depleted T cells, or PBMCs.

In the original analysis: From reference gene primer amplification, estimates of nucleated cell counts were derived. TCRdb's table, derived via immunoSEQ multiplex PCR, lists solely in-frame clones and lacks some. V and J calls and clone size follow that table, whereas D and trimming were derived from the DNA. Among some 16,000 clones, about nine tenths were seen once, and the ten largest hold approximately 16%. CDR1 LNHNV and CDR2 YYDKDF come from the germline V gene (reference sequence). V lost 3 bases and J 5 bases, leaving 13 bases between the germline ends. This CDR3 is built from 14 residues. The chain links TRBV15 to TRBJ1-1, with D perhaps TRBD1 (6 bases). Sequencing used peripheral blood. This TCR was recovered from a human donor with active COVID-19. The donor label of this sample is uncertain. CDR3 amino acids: CATSSDRLGTEAFF. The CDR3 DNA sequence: TGTGCCACCAGCAGTGACAGGTTGGGTACTGAAGCTTTCTTT.